A selection of T cell receptor beta chains follows, all from one sample in a study of T cells in Graves' hyperthyroidism and ophthalmopathy. TCRdb re-called the multiplex PCR reads through MiXCR, storing one row per CDR3 protein. The sample lists about 710,000 distinct CDR3 sequences; roughly 15% were seen once. The sample comprised blood. These receptors were obtained from a young man with Graves' hyperthyroidism. CDR3s include the opening cysteine and the closing phenylalanine or tryptophan. D genes are given only for firm matches. Size is omitted from some rows. Given values are once, few, many or a class for expanded clones.

v_gene	d_gene	j_gene	abundance	CDR3aa	CDR3nt
TRBV7-3	TRBD2	TRBJ2-7	NA	CASSLGSGSGYEQYF	TGTGCCAGCAGCTTAGGGAGCGGGAGTGGCTACGAGCAGTACTTC
TRBV4-1	TRBD2	TRBJ2-2	NA	CASSHSGTDTGELFF	TGCGCCAGCAGCCATAGCGGGACGGACACCGGGGAGCTGTTTTTT
TRBV15	NA	TRBJ1-4	few	CATSRGAGAYEKLFF	TGTGCCACCAGCAGAGGGGCGGGGGCGTATGAAAAACTGTTTTTT
TRBV29-1	TRBD2	TRBJ2-3	few	CSVEGTSGSLTDTQYF	TGCAGCGTTGAGGGGACTAGCGGGAGTTTGACAGATACGCAGTATTTT
TRBV2	NA	TRBJ2-3	many	CASSGPTAQSTDTQYF	TGTGCCAGCAGTGGCCCGACGGCTCAGAGCACAGATACGCAGTATTTT
TRBV18	NA	TRBJ1-5	many	CASSPSSPQPQHF	TGTGCCAGCTCACCATCATCTCCCCAGCCCCAGCATTTT
TRBV5-5	TRBD1	TRBJ2-7	few	CASGVQGQAVEQYF	TGTGCCAGCGGCGTACAGGGACAGGCTGTCGAGCAGTACTTC
TRBV15	NA	TRBJ1-1	NA	CATSRVGGFEAFF	TGTGCCACCAGCAGAGTTGGGGGATTTGAAGCTTTCTTT
TRBV6-5	TRBD1	TRBJ1-1	once	CASSYLTGDTEAFF	TGTGCCAGCAGTTACCTAACAGGGGACACTGAAGCTTTCTTT
TRBV5-8	NA	TRBJ2-5	NA	CASTDSKETQYF	TGTGCCAGCACCGACAGTAAAGAGACCCAGTACTTC
TRBV28	TRBD2	TRBJ2-1	few	CASSLWSGSFGYNEQFF	TGTGCCAGCAGTTTGTGGAGCGGGAGTTTTGGTTACAATGAGCAGTTCTTC
TRBV20-1	TRBD2	TRBJ2-1	NA	CSASIAGGSYNEQFF	TGCAGTGCTTCCATAGCGGGAGGTTCCTACAATGAGCAGTTCTTC
TRBV6-1	NA	TRBJ1-3	NA	CASRPDSTGNTIYF	TGTGCCAGCAGACCGGACAGTACTGGAAACACCATATATTTT
TRBV28	NA	TRBJ1-5	many	CASSSSRRGSNQPQHF	TGTGCCAGCAGTTCTTCCCGCAGGGGAAGCAATCAGCCCCAGCATTTT
TRBV19	NA	TRBJ1-5	NA	CASSILRGESNQPQHF	TGTGCCAGTAGTATATTAAGAGGGGAAAGCAATCAGCCCCAGCATTTT
TRBV6-2/TRBV6-3	NA	TRBJ1-5	few	CASSYGGPGDNQPQHF	TGTGCCAGCAGTTATGGGGGACCGGGGGACAATCAGCCCCAGCATTTT
TRBV28	NA	TRBJ2-6	many	CASSPHRASGANVLTF	TGTGCCAGCAGTCCGCACCGAGCCTCTGGGGCCAACGTCCTGACTTTC
TRBV27	NA	TRBJ2-5	NA	CASSLSVWGQETQYF	TGTGCCAGCAGTTTAAGTGTTTGGGGGCAAGAGACCCAGTACTTC
TRBV12-5	NA	TRBJ2-7	NA	CASADMSVPYYEQYF	TGTGCTAGTGCCGACATGTCTGTTCCCTACTACGAGCAGTACTTC
TRBV3-1	NA	TRBJ1-1	many	CASSREGLFNAEAFF	TGTGCCAGCAGCCGAGAGGGACTGTTCAATGCTGAAGCTTTCTTT
TRBV9	NA	TRBJ1-2	few	CASSIRTEDGYTF	TGTGCCAGCAGCATACGGACTGAAGATGGCTACACCTTC
TRBV5-6	NA	TRBJ2-1	NA	CASSYGRRAFEQFF	TGTGCCAGCAGCTATGGCCGGAGGGCCTTTGAGCAGTTCTTC
TRBV20-1	NA	TRBJ2-2	few	CSASSSGTVNTGELFF	TGCAGTGCTAGTTCTTCGGGGACGGTGAACACCGGGGAGCTGTTTTTT
TRBV28	NA	TRBJ2-7	many	CASRGHFSYEQYF	TGTGCCAGCAGGGGACACTTCTCCTACGAGCAGTACTTC
TRBV6-1	NA	TRBJ1-2	NA	CASSEHGLRNYGYTF	TGTGCCAGCAGTGAGCACGGCTTGAGGAACTATGGCTACACCTTC
TRBV9	NA	TRBJ2-5	NA	CASSVALVGETQYF	TGTGCCAGCAGCGTAGCTCTCGTTGGGGAGACCCAGTACTTC
TRBV29-1	NA	TRBJ2-7	many	CSVEDGRNSYEQYF	TGCAGCGTTGAAGATGGCCGTAACTCCTACGAGCAGTACTTC